The 17 T cell receptor beta chains presented below share a single source sample, sequenced in a study of patients and donors after allogeneic stem cell transplantation. TCRdb itself ran the RT-PCR reads through MiXCR, one entry per CDR3 protein. This sample has about 400,000 distinct CDR3 sequences; 16% occur once, and the top ten carry 6.5% to 7.5%. Sequencing was done on a sample of blood, either unsorted or a sorted T cell fraction (not recorded which). All receptors come from a human donor who was either an allogeneic HSCT recipient or a stem cell or donor lymphocyte infusion donor (not recorded which). It is not recorded whose cells these are; they may come from a transplant donor.

At least ten counts were recorded for this clonotype. The chain carries TRBV9 and TRBJ2-7, with D perhaps TRBD1 (6 bases). Looked up from germline, CDR1 is SGDLS and CDR2 is YYNGEE. V was pared by 1 base and J by 5 bases, with 10 bases between. This CDR3 is 13 amino acids long. CDR3 sequence: CASSVKQGNEQYF. The DNA for the CDR3 is TGTGCCAGCAGCGTAAAACAGGGAAACGAGCAGTACTTC. The whole variable domain, filled in from reference TRBV9 and TRBJ2-7, reads DSGVTQTPKHLITATGQRVTLRCSPRSGDLSVYWYQQSLDQGLQFLIQYYNGEERAKGNILERFSAQQFPDLHSELNLSSLELGDSALYFCASSVKQGNEQYFGPGTRLTVT.

This clonotype was observed a few times. The chain carries TRBV7-9 and TRBJ1-1; D uncertain. CDR3 length equals 10 residues. V was trimmed by 8 bases and J by 5 bases, leaving 6 bases between them. Germline V gene sequence: CDR1 SEHNR, CDR2 FQNEAQ (reference sequence). The CDR3 coding sequence is TGTGCCAGCCTGGGGACTGAAGCTTTCTTT. The encoded protein is CASLGTEAFF.

As DNA, the CDR3 is TGTGCCAGCAGCTTTACGACTAGCGGGTACCTTAGGGATGAGCAGTTCTTC. Translation gives CASSFTTSGYLRDEQFF. V usage is TRBV7-9 and J usage is TRBJ2-1, with 10 bases aligning to TRBD2. The junction had 13 bases not matched to a gene; V was cut back by 3 bases and J by 8 bases. Germline CDR1 reads SEHNR; CDR2 reads FQNEAQ (reference sequence). The CDR3 is 17 residues long.

This clonotype was observed a few times. The chain employs TRBV6-1 and TRBJ2-2, with 10 bases fitting TRBD1. The trim removed 6 bases at V and 3 bases at J, leaving 4 bases unmatched. Germline CDR1 is MNHNS and CDR2 is SASEGT. This CDR3 spans 15 amino acids. CDR3 region: CASSPGQGYTGELFF. The CDR3, as DNA: TGTGCCAGCAGCCCGGGACAGGGGTACACCGGGGAGCTGTTTTTT.

This clonotype was observed a handful of times. V is TRBV20-1 and J is TRBJ1-5; D not resolved. The germline CDR1 and CDR2 sequences are DFQATT and SNEGSKA (reference sequence). The CDR3 has 14 residues. V gave up 0 bases and J gave up 0 bases, with 6 bases separating them. This CDR3 reads CSAREPPSNQPQHF. CDR3 nucleotides: TGCAGTGCTAGAGAACCTCCTAGCAATCAGCCCCAGCATTTT.

In this sample, this clonotype turned up a few times. The chain has TRBV6-2 or TRBV6-3 and TRBJ2-1; possibly TRBD2 for D (5 bases). The ends were cut back, 2 bases at V and 0 bases at J, with 11 bases in the middle. The length of the CDR3 is 16 residues. Germline CDR1 MNHEY, CDR2 SVGEGT. CDR3 sequence (DNA): TGTGCCAGCAGTTACGGCGGGTTGAGCTCCTACAATGAGCAGTTCTTC. Its protein is CASSYGGLSSYNEQFF.

The V and J genes are TRBV5-1 and TRBJ1-4; D may be TRBD1 (5 bases). The CDR3 runs 15 residues. Germline CDR1 is SGHRS and CDR2 is YFSETQ. Trimming left V 0 bases short and J 7 bases short, with 13 bases between. CDR3 in DNA: TGCGCCAGCAGCTTGGGGTCAGGGAGTCCTGAAAAACTGTTTTTT. Its translation is CASSLGSGSPEKLFF.

This chain uses TRBV7-9 with TRBJ1-4, with 7 bases that match TRBD1. Germline V lookup: CDR1 SEHNR, CDR2 FQNEAQ (reference sequence). The CDR3 is made up of 16 amino acids. Germline trimming cut 3 bases from V and 4 bases from J; bases unmatched to any gene: 8. The CDR3 loop is CASSFRDSELNEKLFF. For the CDR3, the DNA is TGTGCCAGCAGCTTCCGGGACAGCGAACTTAATGAAAAACTGTTTTTT.

This clonotype was detected a few times. J is TRBJ2-3 and V is TRBV5-6, with 11 bases that match TRBD2. The CDR3 runs to 17 residues. The germline V gene has CDR1 SGHDT and CDR2 YYEEEE. V was pared by 4 bases and J by 1 base, with 8 bases of the junction left unmatched. CDR3: CASSQGLLAGGTDTQYF. The CDR3 DNA sequence: TGTGCCAGCAGCCAAGGACTACTAGCGGGAGGCACAGATACGCAGTATTTT. Combining the CDR3 with reference TRBV5-6 and TRBJ2-3 gives the whole variable domain DAGVTQSPTHLIKTRGQQVTLRCSPKSGHDTVSWYQQALGQGPQFIFQYYEEEERQRGNFPDRFSGHQFPNYSSELNVNALLLGDSALYLCASSQGLLAGGTDTQYFGPGTRLTVL.

This clonotype was picked up a small number of times. As DNA, the CDR3 is TGCAGCGCCGCTGGGACTAGCGGGAACCCTAGCACAGATACGCAGTATTTT. Protein: CSAAGTSGNPSTDTQYF. This sequence joins TRBV29-1 and TRBJ2-3, with 13 bases fitting TRBD2. The CDR3 covers 17 residues. Germline V lookup: CDR1 SQVTM, CDR2 ANQGSEA. V shed 7 bases and J 0 bases; nucleotides not matched to a gene: 10.

This clonotype was picked up many times. J is TRBJ1-2 and V is TRBV18, with 9 bases lining up with TRBD1. Germline CDR1 is KGHSH and CDR2 is LQKENI. V lost 3 bases, J lost 4 bases, and 3 bases stayed unmatched. This CDR3 comprises 14 residues. The CDR3 DNA reads as TGTGCCAGCTCACCGGGACAGGGTGGCTATGGCTACACCTTC. This gives the protein CASSPGQGGYGYTF.

The chain has TRBV6-5 and TRBJ2-2; D is perhaps TRBD2 (5 bases). This CDR3 spans 18 amino acids. Germline V CDR1 and CDR2: MNHEY, SVGAGI. Between the trimmed V and J ends, which lost 2 bases and 5 bases, there was a span of 21 bases. The DNA for the CDR3 is TGTGCCAGCAGTTACCCCAGAACCGGGGATACGACAACCGGGGAGCTGTTTTTT. It encodes CASSYPRTGDTTTGELFF.

This rearrangement joins TRBV14 to TRBJ2-7; 7 nucleotides agree with TRBD2. The CDR3 covers 15 residues. Germline values: CDR1 SGHDN, CDR2 FVKESK. The trim removed 0 bases at V and 4 bases at J, leaving 6 bases unmatched. The CDR3 region has the DNA TGTGCCAGCAGCCAAGACTGGGGCGGGAGTTACGAGCAGTACTTC. Amino acids: CASSQDWGGSYEQYF.

This chain uses TRBV7-2 with TRBJ1-1, with 7 bases lining up with TRBD1. J lost 1 base, V lost 4 bases, and 9 bases had no gene match. Germline lookup yields CDR1 SGHTA and CDR2 FQGNSA. The CDR3 runs 16 residues. The CDR3 sequence: CASSSPPDRPNTEAFF. The CDR3 nucleotides are TGTGCCAGCAGCTCCCCCCCGGACAGGCCGAACACTGAAGCTTTCTTT.

The table lists this clonotype with many counts. This chain uses TRBV27 with TRBJ1-5; TRBD1 matches 8 bases. V trimming: 2 bases; J trimming: 3 bases; junction bases outside the gene matches: 0. The CDR3 has 14 amino acids. Germline V gives CDR1 MNHEY, CDR2 SMNVEV (reference sequence). This CDR3 reads CASSLQGANQPQHF. As DNA, the CDR3 is TGTGCCAGCAGTTTACAGGGGGCCAATCAGCCCCAGCATTTT.

In its sample, this clonotype was seen a few times. V gene TRBV21-1 combines with J gene TRBJ2-3; the D call in the table, TRBD2, was not verified against the DNA. TRBV21-1 has pseudogene status. The CDR3 has 18 residues. The CDR3 protein is CASSKNRGGPLDYDTQYF. Here the CDR3 DNA reads TGTGCCAGCAGCAAAAATCGAGGAGGGCCGCTTGATTACGATACGCAGTATTTT.

This clonotype was seen many times. The rearrangement uses TRBV7-2 and TRBJ2-4; D might be TRBD1 (6 bases). CDR3 length equals 15 residues. Germline CDR1 SGHTA, CDR2 FQGNSA. V dropped 3 bases and J dropped 2 bases, with 11 bases sitting between them. The DNA for the CDR3 is TGTGCCAGCAGCTTCGTCAGGGGCACCAAAAACATTCAGTACTTC. This encodes CASSFVRGTKNIQYF.